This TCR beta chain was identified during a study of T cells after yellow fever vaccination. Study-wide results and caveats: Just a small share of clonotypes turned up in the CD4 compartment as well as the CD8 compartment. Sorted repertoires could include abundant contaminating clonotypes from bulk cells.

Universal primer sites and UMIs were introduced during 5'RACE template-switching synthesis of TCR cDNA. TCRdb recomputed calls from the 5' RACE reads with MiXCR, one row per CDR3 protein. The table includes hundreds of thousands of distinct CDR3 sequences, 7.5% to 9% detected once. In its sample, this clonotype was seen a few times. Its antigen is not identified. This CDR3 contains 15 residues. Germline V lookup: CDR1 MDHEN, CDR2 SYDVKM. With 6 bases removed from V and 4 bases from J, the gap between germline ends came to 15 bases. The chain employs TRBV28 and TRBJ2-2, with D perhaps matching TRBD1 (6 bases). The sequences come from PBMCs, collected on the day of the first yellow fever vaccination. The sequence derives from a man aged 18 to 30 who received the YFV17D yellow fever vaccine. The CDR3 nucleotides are TGTGCCAGCAGCCTTGGACAGAACTCCACCGGGGAGCTGTTTTTT. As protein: CASSLGQNSTGELFF.